What follows are 7 T cell receptor beta chains derived from one specimen sequenced in a study of cytomegalovirus exposure and HLA in healthy donors. Clones were read by immunoSEQ multiplex PCR, and TCRdb kept only the in-frame ones, dropping some. The sample carries 100,000 to 120,000 clones, roughly 88% recorded once. Specimen: PBMCs. These receptors all stem from a woman aged 18-29 years in good health and CMV-seronegative.

This chain connects TRBV6-5 to TRBJ1-1, with 9 positions matching TRBD1. V lost 9 bases and J lost 1; bases outside the gene matches: 3. The germline V gene has CDR1 MNHEY and CDR2 SVGAGI. The CDR3 length is 13 residues. The CDR3 region has the DNA TGTGCCAGTGGACAGGGGCCGAACACTGAAGCTTTCTTT. This encodes CASGQGPNTEAFF.

The chain couples TRBV27 to TRBJ2-7; weak D call: TRBD2 (5 bases). Germline CDR1 MNHEY, CDR2 SMNVEV (reference sequence). The CDR3 has 16 amino acids. V dropped 2 bases and J dropped 2 bases, with 16 bases sitting between them. The DNA of the CDR3 is TGTGCCAGCAGTTTAGCGGGCAGCTCCGGTACCTACGAGCAGTACTTC. It codes for CASSLAGSSGTYEQYF.

This clone was picked up one time. The genes are TRBV11-3 and TRBJ1-1, with D tentatively TRBD1 (5 bases). This CDR3 is built from 14 residues. The germline gives CDR1 SGHNT, CDR2 YENEEA. Between the trimmed V and J ends, which lost 2 bases and 5 bases, there was a span of 12 bases. The CDR3 nucleotides read TGTGCCAGCAGCTTAAACCAGGGTAATACTGAAGCTTTCTTT. Protein product: CASSLNQGNTEAFF.

The chain uses TRBV14 and TRBJ1-2, with 10 bases fitting TRBD1. The germline V gene has CDR1 SGHDN and CDR2 FVKESK. Losses at the gene ends were 1 base for V and 7 bases for J; bases not matched to a gene: 6. The CDR3 runs 15 residues. This CDR3 reads CASSQAGTGAAGYTF. The CDR3 DNA reads as TGTGCCAGCAGCCAAGCCGGGACAGGGGCGGCTGGCTACACCTTC.

V usage is TRBV4-2 and J usage is TRBJ2-1; weak D call: TRBD1 (5 bases). The CDR3 extends over 17 amino acids. Germline V gives CDR1 LGHNA, CDR2 YNFKEQ. The ends were cut back, 4 bases at V and 2 bases at J, with 18 bases in the middle. For the CDR3, the DNA is TGTGCCAGCAGCCCCCAGGGAACAGGTGTCCCCTACAATGAGCAGTTCTTC. It is translated as CASSPQGTGVPYNEQFF.

The chain combines TRBV27 with TRBJ2-7; D might be TRBD1 (6 bases). The V end lost 7 bases, the J end lost 2 bases, and 15 bases lay between the germline ends. This CDR3 is 14 amino acids long. Germline V CDR1 and CDR2: MNHEY, SMNVEV (reference sequence). In DNA, the CDR3 is TGTGCCAGCAAAACCCTTCAGGGGCCCTACGAGCAGTACTTC. It translates to CASKTLQGPYEQYF.

CDR3 coding DNA: TGTGCCAGTAGTATAGCAGCGACAGGGGGCTACGAGCAGTACTTC. Translated, it gives CASSIAATGGYEQYF. This chain joins TRBV19 and TRBJ2-7, with TRBD1 matching over 9 bases. The CDR3 consists of 15 residues. V dropped 1 base and J dropped 3; count of bases not matched to a gene: 4. Germline-derived CDR1 and CDR2 are LNHDA and SQIVND (reference sequence).